These T cell receptor beta chains were read from a single sample in a study of blood T cells in healthy people across ages. TCRdb used MiXCR to reprocess the 5' RACE reads, holding one entry per CDR3 protein. The sample shows approximately 900,000 distinct CDR3 sequences, 25% to 30% of them seen only once. The same data also went into a second study, on T cells of mothers and their children.

Material for sequencing was blood. The source is a woman in her thirties or forties in good health. CDR3s include the opening cysteine and the closing phenylalanine or tryptophan. D genes are given only for firm matches. Only part of the rows carry a size: once, few, many, or a class if the clone is expanded.

j_call d_call v_call clone_size cdr3_aa cdr3_nt
TRBJ2-1 . TRBV11-1 once CASSLVSSASAYNEQFF TGTGCCAGCAGCTTAGTTTCTAGCGCAAGTGCCTACAATGAGCAGTTCTTC
TRBJ1-5 . TRBV19 once CASSIGRSNQPQHF TGTGCCAGTAGTATTGGGAGATCCAATCAGCCCCAGCATTTT
TRBJ2-3 TRBD1 TRBV28 . CASSLWGTGITDTQYF TGTGCCAGCAGTTTATGGGGGACAGGGATCACAGATACGCAGTATTTT
TRBJ2-5 TRBD2 TRBV5-1 . CASSRSRGGAQETQYF TGCGCCAGCAGTCGGTCTCGGGGGGGGGCCCAAGAGACCCAGTACTTC
TRBJ2-7 TRBD1 TRBV29-1 few CSAGGGQGYSEQYF TGTAGCGCCGGAGGGGGACAGGGGTATAGCGAGCAGTACTTC
TRBJ1-2 TRBD1 TRBV12-3/TRBV12-4 many CASSFPGQGFYGYTF TGTGCCAGCAGTTTCCCGGGACAGGGGTTTTATGGCTACACCTTC
TRBJ2-7 TRBD1 TRBV20-1 many CSGTDRGQGEQYF TGCAGTGGGACGGACAGGGGGCAAGGCGAGCAGTACTTC
TRBJ1-1 TRBD1 TRBV12-3/TRBV12-4 . CASSRSDREGTEAFF TGTGCCAGCAGCCGTTCAGACAGGGAAGGGACTGAAGCTTTCTTT
TRBJ1-2 TRBD1 TRBV7-3 . CASSFSDRANYGYTF TGTGCCAGCAGCTTCTCTGACAGGGCTAACTATGGCTACACCTTC
TRBJ1-5 . TRBV6-2/TRBV6-3 . CASKKGDQPQHF TGTGCCAGCAAAAAGGGGGATCAGCCCCAGCATTTT
TRBJ2-5 . TRBV11-2 . CASSLRGGRLRDTQYF TGTGCCAGCAGCTTACGGGGCGGGCGGCTAAGAGATACCCAGTACTTC
TRBJ1-1 TRBD1 TRBV20-1 few CSASGGYMNTEAFF TGCAGTGCCTCAGGGGGCTACATGAACACTGAAGCTTTCTTT
TRBJ2-3 . TRBV12-3/TRBV12-4 . CASSLGMGIDTQYF TGTGCCAGCAGTTTAGGTATGGGAATAGATACGCAGTATTTT
TRBJ2-1 TRBD2 TRBV28 . CASSLLFAGGLDEQFF TGTGCCAGCAGTTTACTTTTTGCGGGGGGGCTAGATGAGCAGTTCTTC
TRBJ2-4 TRBD1 TRBV29-1 few CSVTQQGVKNEQYF TGCAGCGTTACTCAACAGGGGGTGAAAAATGAGCAGTACTTC
TRBJ1-2 TRBD1 TRBV5-1 few CASSPGTGILYGYTF TGCGCCAGCAGCCCGGGGACAGGGATTCTCTATGGCTACACCTTC
TRBJ2-1 TRBD2 TRBV5-1 . CASTFWTSGGPYNEQFF TGCGCCAGCACATTTTGGACTAGCGGGGGGCCTTACAATGAGCAGTTCTTC
TRBJ1-2 . TRBV9 few CASSPTLTQDYGYTF TGTGCCAGCAGCCCAACCCTGACCCAGGACTATGGCTACACCTTC